This T cell receptor (beta chain) was retrieved from a study of CD8+CD57+ T cells in acquired aplastic anemia. Comments on this clonotype: A junction end diverges from the germline sequence, so it may reflect a read error.

This CDR3 spans 15 amino acids. Germline V gives CDR1 SNHLY, CDR2 FYNNEI. Researchers used genomic DNA as the template to profile TCR beta VDJ and CDR3. Via MiXCR, TCRdb re-called the reads, giving one row per CDR3 protein. The data show about 420,000 distinct CDR3 sequences, about 70% seen once. This rearrangement joins TRBV2 to TRBJ1-4; 7 nucleotides line up with TRBD1. This sequence was found in a human donor in good health, serving as a control. The sample consisted of sorted CD4+, CD8+, or CD8+CD57+ T cells (not recorded which) from PBMCs. CDR3 amino acids: CASSPMGQTNDKLVF. The CDR3 coding sequence is TGTGCCAGCAGCCCAATGGGACAGACTAACGACAAACTGGTTTTT.